Listed below are T cell receptor beta chains from one sample, sequenced in a study of tumor-infiltrating lymphocytes in primary liver carcinoma. TCRdb redid the calling of the multiplex PCR reads with MiXCR, one entry per CDR3 protein. The sample lists 100,000 to 120,000 distinct CDR3 sequences, about four fifths occurring once. The sample was liver tumor tissue from sampling region 3. Receptor source: a man in his forties with primary liver carcinoma and hepatitis B virus infection. Each CDR3 is given with its conserved first and last residue.

cdr3_aa j_call v_call
CGVGFWSGRITDEQFF TRBJ2-1 TRBV29-1
CASSFQAFYGYTF TRBJ1-2 TRBV28
CSANPLSYNEQFF TRBJ2-1 TRBV29-1
CVSQRGLQETQCF TRBJ2-5 TRBV10-3
CASNAGTSGMLTDTQYF TRBJ2-3 TRBV5-4
CSGAPGWAMNTEAFF TRBJ1-1 TRBV29-1
CTSSPGLAGEVGADTQYF TRBJ2-3 TRBV4-2
CASTRGTAINHPHYF TRBJ1-5 TRBV12-3/TRBV12-4
CAINEASGYTDTQYF TRBJ2-3 TRBV10-3
CASSFSGNEETQYF TRBJ2-5 TRBV12-3/TRBV12-4
CASTEQGLAGANVLAF TRBJ2-6 TRBV6-1
CAIGTSGFDEQFF TRBJ2-1 TRBV10-3
CASSSKLQGPGYNEQFF TRBJ2-1 TRBV5-6
CASSNITTVNFQYF TRBJ2-4 TRBV6-1
CAGSQGPAGETGVLFF TRBJ2-2 TRBV4-3
CASSLGLAGGSSYEQYF TRBJ2-7 TRBV11-1
CAISLGGVLGTEAFF TRBJ1-1 TRBV12-3/TRBV12-4